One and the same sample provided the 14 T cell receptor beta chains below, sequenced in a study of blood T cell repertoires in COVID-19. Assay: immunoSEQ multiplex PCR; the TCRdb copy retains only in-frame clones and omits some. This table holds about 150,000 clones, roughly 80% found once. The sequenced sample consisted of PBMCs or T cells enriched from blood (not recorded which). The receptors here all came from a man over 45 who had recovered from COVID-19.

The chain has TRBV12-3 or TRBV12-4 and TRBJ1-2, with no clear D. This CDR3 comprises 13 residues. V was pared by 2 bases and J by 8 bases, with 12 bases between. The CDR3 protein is CASSLPNSRGYTF. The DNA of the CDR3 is TGTGCCAGCAGTTTACCAAACTCTCGCGGCTACACCTTC.

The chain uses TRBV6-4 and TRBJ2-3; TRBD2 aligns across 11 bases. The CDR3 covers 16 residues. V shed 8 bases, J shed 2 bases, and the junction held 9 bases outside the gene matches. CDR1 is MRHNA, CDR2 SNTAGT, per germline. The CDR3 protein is CASGESSGGPTDTQYF. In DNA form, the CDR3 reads TGTGCCAGCGGGGAGTCTAGCGGGGGGCCCACAGATACGCAGTATTTT.

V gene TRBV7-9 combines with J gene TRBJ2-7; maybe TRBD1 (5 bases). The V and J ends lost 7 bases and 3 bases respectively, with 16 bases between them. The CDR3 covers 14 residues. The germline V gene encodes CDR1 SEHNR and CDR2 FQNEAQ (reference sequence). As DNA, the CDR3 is TGTGCCAGCACAAACTTGCACAGGAGCTACGAGCAGTACTTC. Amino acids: CASTNLHRSYEQYF.

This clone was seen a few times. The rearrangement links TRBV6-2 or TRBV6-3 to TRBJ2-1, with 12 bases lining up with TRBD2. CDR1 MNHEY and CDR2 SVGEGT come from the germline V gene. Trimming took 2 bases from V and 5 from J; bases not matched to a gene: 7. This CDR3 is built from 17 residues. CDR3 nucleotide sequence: TGTGCCAGCAGTTACAACGCGGCTAGCGGGGGGGACAATGAGCAGTTCTTC. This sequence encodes CASSYNAASGGDNEQFF.

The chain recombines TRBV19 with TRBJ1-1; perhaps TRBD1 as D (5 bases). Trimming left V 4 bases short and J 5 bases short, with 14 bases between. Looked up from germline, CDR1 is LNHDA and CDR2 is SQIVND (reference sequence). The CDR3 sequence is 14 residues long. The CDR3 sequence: CASSTQTRGTEAFF. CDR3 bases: TGTGCCAGTAGTACCCAGACAAGGGGTACTGAAGCTTTCTTT.

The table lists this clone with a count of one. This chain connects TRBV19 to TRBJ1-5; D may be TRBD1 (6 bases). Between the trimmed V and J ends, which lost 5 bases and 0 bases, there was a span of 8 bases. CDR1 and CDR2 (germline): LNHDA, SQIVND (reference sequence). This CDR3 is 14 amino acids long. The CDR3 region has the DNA TGTGCCAGTAGTGACAGGTTTAGCAATCAGCCCCAGCATTTT. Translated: CASSDRFSNQPQHF. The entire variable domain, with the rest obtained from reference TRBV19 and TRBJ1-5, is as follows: DGGITQSPKYLFRKEGQNVTLSCEQNLNHDAMYWYRQDPGQGLRLIYYSQIVNDFQKGDIAEGYSVSREKKESFPLTVTSAQKNPTAFYLCASSDRFSNQPQHFGDGTRLSIL.

The CDR3 region is CASSTQGVQQETQYF. For the CDR3, the DNA is TGTGCCAGCAGCACCCAGGGGGTACAGCAAGAGACCCAGTACTTC. The V and J genes are TRBV7-2 and TRBJ2-5, with TRBD1 identical over 7 bases. V lost 5 bases, J lost 2 bases, and 8 bases stayed unmatched. Germline V gene data show CDR1 as SGHTA and CDR2 as FQGNSA. The CDR3 runs to 15 residues.

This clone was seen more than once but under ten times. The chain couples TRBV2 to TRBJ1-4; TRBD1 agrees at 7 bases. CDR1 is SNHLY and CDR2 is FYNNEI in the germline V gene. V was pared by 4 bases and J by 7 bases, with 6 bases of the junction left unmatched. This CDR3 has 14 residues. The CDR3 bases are TGTGCCAGCAGTGGGGACAGCAGTGGTGAAAAACTGTTTTTT. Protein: CASSGDSSGEKLFF. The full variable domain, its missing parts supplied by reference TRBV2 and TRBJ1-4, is EPEVTQTPSHQVTQMGQEVILRCVPISNHLYFYWYRQILGQKVEFLVSFYNNEISEKSEIFDDQFSVERPDGSNFTLKIRSTKLEDSAMYFCASSGDSSGEKLFFGSGTQLSVL.

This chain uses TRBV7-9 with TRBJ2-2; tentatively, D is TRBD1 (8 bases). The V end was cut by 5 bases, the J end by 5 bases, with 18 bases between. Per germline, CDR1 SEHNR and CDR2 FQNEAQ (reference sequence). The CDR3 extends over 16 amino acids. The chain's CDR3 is CASSGRTGRGTGELFF. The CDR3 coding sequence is TGTGCCAGCAGCGGCAGGACAGGGAGGGGGACCGGGGAGCTGTTTTTT.

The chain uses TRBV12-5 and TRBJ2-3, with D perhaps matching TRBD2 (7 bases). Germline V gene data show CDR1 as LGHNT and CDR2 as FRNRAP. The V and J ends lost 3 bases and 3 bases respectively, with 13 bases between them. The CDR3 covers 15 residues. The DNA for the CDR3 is TGTGCTAGTGGTTTAAGGGGGGGAGGGACAGATACGCAGTATTTT. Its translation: CASGLRGGGTDTQYF.

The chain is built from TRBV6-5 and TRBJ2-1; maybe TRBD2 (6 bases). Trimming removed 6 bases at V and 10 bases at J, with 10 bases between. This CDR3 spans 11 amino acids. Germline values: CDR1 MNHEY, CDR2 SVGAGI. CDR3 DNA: TGTGCCAGCAGGGGACTCAGGGAGCAGTTCTTC. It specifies CASRGLREQFF.

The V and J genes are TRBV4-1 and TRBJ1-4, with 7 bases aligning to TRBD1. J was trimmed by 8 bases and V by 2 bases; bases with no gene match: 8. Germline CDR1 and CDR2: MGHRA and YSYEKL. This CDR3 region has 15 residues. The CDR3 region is CASSQLDREEEKLFF. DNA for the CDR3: TGCGCCAGCAGCCAACTAGACAGGGAGGAGGAAAAACTGTTTTTT.

CDR3 DNA sequence: TGTGCCAGCAGCCCGTCGGGACAGAACCATTCACCCCTCCACTTT. Encoded protein: CASSPSGQNHSPLHF. The chain carries TRBV3-1 (or the pseudogene TRBV3-2) and TRBJ1-6, with TRBD1 matching 7 bases. Germline CDR1 and CDR2: LGHDT and YNNKEL (reference sequence). V trimming: 4 bases; J trimming: 8 bases; junction bases outside the gene matches: 8. The CDR3 contains 15 residues.

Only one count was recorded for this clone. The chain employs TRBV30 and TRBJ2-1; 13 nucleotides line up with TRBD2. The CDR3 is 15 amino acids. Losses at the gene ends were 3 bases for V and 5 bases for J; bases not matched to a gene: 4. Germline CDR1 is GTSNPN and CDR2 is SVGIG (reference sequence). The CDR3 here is CAWSTGLAGHNEQFF. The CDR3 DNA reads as TGTGCCTGGAGCACGGGACTAGCGGGGCACAATGAGCAGTTCTTC.